This T cell receptor (beta chain) was sequenced during a study of cytomegalovirus exposure and HLA in healthy donors. Across the study: About 79% of more than 300 genotyped donors fell in the Caucasian-associated ancestry cluster.

Donors likely had unrecorded immune exposures despite being nominally healthy when sampled. The study's findings and limits: Clonal expansion was found to be greater in HLA-associated TCR beta chains than in equally common others in a later analysis. It was only CMV serostatus that was available as immune exposure information.

CDR3 length equals 16 residues. Trimming took 8 bases from V and 4 from J; bases not matched to a gene: 11. Germline V lookup: CDR1 SEHNR, CDR2 FQNEAQ (reference sequence). On this clone itself: Its antigen is as yet unknown.

Primers included in the PCR were 60 Vbeta and 13 Jbeta primers. Produced via immunoSEQ multiplex PCR; TCRdb's table is partial and in-frame only. The data show 70,000 to 95,000 clones, 70% to 85% seen once. The source is a human donor in good health. The rearrangement uses TRBV7-9 and TRBJ2-6; TRBD2 matches 7 bases. Source material: PBMCs. As DNA, the CDR3 is TGTGCCAGCGCAACTAAGGGAGGGTCAGGGGCCAACGTCCTGACTTTC. Translated: CASATKGGSGANVLTF.